A single count supports the clone carrying this T cell receptor beta chain. What it binds is not known. Both 60 Vbeta primers and 13 Jbeta primers went into the PCR. The repertoire was sequenced with immunoSEQ multiplex PCR; TCRdb's copy has only in-frame clones and lacks some. The sample shows about 130,000 clones, about 80% of them seen only once. The data stem from a study of cytomegalovirus exposure and HLA in healthy donors. About the study: Samples from HLA-typed donors yielded about 85 million unique TCRs in an early data release.

The CDR3 sequence is 14 residues long. The V gene lost 1 base and the J gene lost 1 base, with 8 bases spanning the gap. Germline lookup yields CDR1 SGHDT and CDR2 YYEEEE. Overall study findings and caveats: Most TCR sequences proved rare, with some public TCRs found in many donors.

This receptor was identified in a girl aged 2 to 10 in good health and CMV-seronegative. The chain employs TRBV5-6 and TRBJ1-2, with a possible D match to TRBD1 (5 bases). Sequences were obtained from PBMCs. The CDR3 DNA reads TGTGCCAGCAGCTTGCCAGGGAATAACTATGGCTACACCTTC. Translating gives CASSLPGNNYGYTF.